One and the same sample provided the 2 T cell receptor beta chains below, sequenced in a study of vaccination effects on CD4 cells after COVID-19. Viral peptide pool expansion of antigen-specific CD4+ T cells preceded sequencing in the ViraFEST assay. Isolation of CD4+ T cells took place after 10 days of culture. Either the BNT162b2 or mRNA-1273 vaccine was given to participants in two doses. The antigens for these receptors are not known. The repertoire was sequenced with immunoSEQ multiplex PCR; TCRdb's copy has only in-frame clones and lacks some. The table has approximately 26,000 clones, over 60% seen once. This material consisted of CD4+ T cells from PBMCs cultured with SARS-CoV-2 spike peptides, taken after COVID-19 vaccination. These receptors were obtained from a human donor who received a COVID-19 vaccine. Some clones in this sample may be carry-over from other donors' samples.

This chain links TRBV10-1 with TRBJ2-1; D possibly uses TRBD1 or TRBD2 (5 bases each). Trimming stripped 7 bases from V and 8 bases from J, with 12 bases between. This CDR3 is built from 12 residues. Germline values: CDR1 WNHNN, CDR2 SYGVQD (reference sequence). The CDR3 here is CASNGPGHEQFF. The DNA of the CDR3 is TGCGCCAGCAACGGTCCGGGGCATGAGCAGTTCTTC.

V and J are TRBV7-2 and TRBJ2-7; D is possibly TRBD2 (7 bases). Trimming removed 10 bases at V and 1 base at J, with 20 bases between. Germline lookup yields CDR1 SGHTA and CDR2 FQGNSA. CDR3 length: 15 residues. CDR3 nucleotides: TGTGCCACTTCGCCAGGGGCGGGGGTTTCCTACGAGCAGTACGTC. This codes for CATSPGAGVSYEQYV.